This TCR beta chain was identified during a study of cytomegalovirus exposure and HLA in healthy donors. Amplification used 60 Vbeta primers and 13 Jbeta primers. This table comes from immunoSEQ multiplex PCR, and its TCRdb copy is limited to in-frame clones, with some not included. The sample carries around 140,000 clones, 82% recorded once. Sequencing was performed on PBMCs. This sequence was found in a woman between 40 and 50 years old in good health and CMV-seronegative.

The DNA of the CDR3 is TGTGCCAGCAGTTTACCAAGACAGTTTGGAAACACCATATATTTT. Its protein is CASSLPRQFGNTIYF. The V and J genes are TRBV28 and TRBJ1-3, with D possibly being TRBD1 (5 bases). The CDR3 length is 15 residues. Germline values: CDR1 MDHEN, CDR2 SYDVKM. Trimming took off 2 bases at V and 3 bases at J, with 11 bases between the two ends.